This TCR beta chain is from a study of tissue T cells after allogeneic stem cell transplantation. Comment on this clone: The antigen is unknown.

With 5 bases removed from V and 1 base from J, the gap between germline ends came to 6 bases. CDR3 length: 13 amino acids. Study-level findings and limits: Shared clones across patients were few; motif clustering revealed tissue-specific shared signatures.

Survey-depth TCRbeta CDR3 sequencing reported V/J genes and productive frequencies. Assay: immunoSEQ multiplex PCR; the TCRdb copy retains only in-frame clones and omits some. This sample has some 24,000 clones; 70% to 75% occur once, and the top ten carry roughly 7.7%. The origin of this receptor is a female donor of 60 years or more with lung cancer. The sequencing used tissue from the ileum, collected at autopsy. The chain is built from TRBV12-3 or TRBV12-4 and TRBJ1-5; D gene ambiguous. The CDR3 nucleotides are TGTGCCAGCAGTCAGTGGAGCAATCAGCCCCAGCATTTT. Translation gives CASSQWSNQPQHF.